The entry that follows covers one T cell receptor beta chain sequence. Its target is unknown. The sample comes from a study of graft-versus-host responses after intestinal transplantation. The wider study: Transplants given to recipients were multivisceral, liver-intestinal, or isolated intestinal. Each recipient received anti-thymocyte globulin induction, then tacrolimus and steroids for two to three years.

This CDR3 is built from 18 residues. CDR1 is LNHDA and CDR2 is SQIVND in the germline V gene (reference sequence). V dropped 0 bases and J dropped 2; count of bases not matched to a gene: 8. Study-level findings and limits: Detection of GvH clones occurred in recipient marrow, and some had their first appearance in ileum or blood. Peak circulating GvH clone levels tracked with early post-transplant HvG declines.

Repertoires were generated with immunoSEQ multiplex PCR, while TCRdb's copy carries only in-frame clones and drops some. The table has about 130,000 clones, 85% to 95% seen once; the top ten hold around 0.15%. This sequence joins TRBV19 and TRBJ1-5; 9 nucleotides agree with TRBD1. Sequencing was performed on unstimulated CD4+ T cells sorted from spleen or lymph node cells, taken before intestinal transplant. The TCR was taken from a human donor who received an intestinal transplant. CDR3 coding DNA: TGTGCCAGTAGTATAGATCTACAGGGGGCATTAGGCAATCAGCCCCAGCATTTT. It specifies CASSIDLQGALGNQPQHF.